This T cell receptor (beta chain) was captured by sequencing in a study of blood T cell repertoires in COVID-19. The V gene end was trimmed by 7 bases and the J gene end by 6 bases; junction bases not matched to a gene: 10. Germline lookup yields CDR1 MNHEY and CDR2 SVGEGT. CDR3 length: 17 amino acids. Clones were read by immunoSEQ multiplex PCR, and TCRdb kept only the in-frame ones, dropping some. The repertoire has more than 200,000 clones, less than 85% of them found once; the top ten carry about 1.8%. Sequenced material: PBMCs or T cells enriched from blood (not recorded which). The receptor's source is a man aged 55-75 years who had recovered from COVID-19. The chain is built from TRBV6-2 or TRBV6-3 and TRBJ1-6; 12 bases agree with TRBD1. The DNA for the CDR3 is TGTGCCAGCAACCCGGGACAGGGGGCCGGTCGTAATTCACCCCTCCACTTT. The encoded protein is CASNPGQGAGRNSPLHF.